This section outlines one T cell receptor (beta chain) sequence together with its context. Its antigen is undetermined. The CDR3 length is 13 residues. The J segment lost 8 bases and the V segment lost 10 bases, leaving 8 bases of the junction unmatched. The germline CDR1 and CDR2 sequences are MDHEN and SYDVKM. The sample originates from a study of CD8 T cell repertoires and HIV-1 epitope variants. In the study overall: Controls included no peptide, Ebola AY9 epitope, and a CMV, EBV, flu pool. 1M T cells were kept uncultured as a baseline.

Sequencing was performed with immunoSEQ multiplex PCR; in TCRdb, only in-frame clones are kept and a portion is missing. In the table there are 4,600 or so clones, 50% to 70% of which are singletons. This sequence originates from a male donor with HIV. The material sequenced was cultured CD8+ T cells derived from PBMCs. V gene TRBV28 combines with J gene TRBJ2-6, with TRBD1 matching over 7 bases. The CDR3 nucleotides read TGTGCCACCCGACCGACAGGGTCCAACGTCCTGACTTTC. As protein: CATRPTGSNVLTF.